The present entry profiles one TCR beta chain with its context. The germline V gene has CDR1 GTSNPN and CDR2 SVGIG (reference sequence). Trimming removed 0 bases from V and 6 bases from J, with 11 bases in between. CDR3 length: 13 amino acids. This sample is drawn from a study of control samples from healthy donors and cancer patients. The data were produced by immunoSEQ multiplex PCR, yet TCRdb's version contains in-frame clones alone and is incomplete. The table includes tens of thousands of clones, roughly 90% detected once. This sequence joins TRBV30 and TRBJ1-2; D not certain. What was sequenced was PBMCs. The source is a young man with colorectal cancer. CDR3 protein: CAWSVLSTNGYTF. The CDR3 DNA reads TGTGCCTGGAGTGTACTCAGTACGAATGGCTACACCTTC.